This TCR beta chain is from a study of technical replicates of blood from a few donors. In germline, CDR1 is SQVTM, CDR2 ANQGSEA. The CDR3 is made up of 16 amino acids. Trimming took 4 bases from V and 5 from J; bases not matched to a gene: 17. TCRdb keeps only in-frame clones here, not all; method: immunoSEQ multiplex PCR. The table lists approximately 90,000 clones, nearly 97% of them singletons, with about 0.26% in the top ten. The gene calls are TRBV29-1 and TRBJ2-7; 7 bases agree with TRBD2. This clonotype was sampled from a human donor in good health. Specimen: T cells isolated from PBMCs. The DNA of the CDR3 is TGCAGCGTTGCGTCAAAAGAGCGGGGCGTCCGGGACGAGCAGTACTTC. It is translated as CSVASKERGVRDEQYF.